This T cell receptor beta chain was recorded in a study of regulatory T cells in long-lasting Graves disease. Points on this clonotype: The antigen is unknown.

The CDR3 runs 16 residues. CDR1 and CDR2 (germline): LGHNA, YSLEER. V was pared by 4 bases and J by 0 bases, with 10 bases between. The TCR beta library used iRepertoire HTBI primers with Arm-PCR amplification of CDR3. Each CDR3 protein is one row after TCRdb ran MiXCR on the multiplex PCR reads. The repertoire consists of about 350,000 distinct CDR3 sequences, with roughly 17% occurring once and the leading ten covering less than 35%. As for time point: newly diagnosed GD, antithyroid drugs for less than 3 months. PBMC-derived RNA was used for the TCR library. The study, taken as a whole, reports: Compared with new cases, persistent Graves' patients showed reduced TCR diversity.

These same records also appear under a second study, on T cells in Graves' hyperthyroidism and ophthalmopathy. That paper adds: Stable hyperthyroidism: no ophthalmopathy progression over 18 months of follow-up. Exclusion followed for patients with uncontrolled infection, other autoimmune disease, pregnancy or lactation. Using the HTBI primer set, a first-round RT-PCR was run on the TCR CDR3.

The TCR was taken from a middle-aged man with Graves disease. The gene calls are TRBV4-3 and TRBJ1-6; D not certain. Sequencing used peripheral blood mononuclear cells (PBMCs), obtained at new diagnosis, from a patient treated with antithyroid drugs. This chain's CDR3 is CASSLESSSYNSPLHF. CDR3 sequence (DNA): TGCGCCAGCAGCCTAGAGAGCAGCTCCTATAATTCACCCCTCCACTTT.